This T cell receptor (beta chain) came from a study of T cells expressing NK-cell markers. Study as a whole: Each TCR beta repertoire originated in sorted T cells that were CD3+CD56+NKG2C+, CD3+CD56+NKG2C- or CD3+CD56-NKG2C+.

TCRdb reprocessed the 5' RACE reads and reports one entry per CDR3 protein, with no DNA. This table holds about 260,000 distinct CDR3 sequences. Notes on this clonotype: Its antigen is still unknown.

Study-wide results and limits: Topping the CD3+CD56-NKG2C+ fraction as well were these clonotypes, in a few donors.

The CDR3 length is 17 residues. Per the germline V gene, CDR1 is MNHNS and CDR2 is SASEGT. The sequencing sample was made of blood T cells: a sorted CD56 or NKG2C T cell subset, CD4+ or CD8+ T cells, or bulk PBMC T cells (not recorded which). This TCR came from a man aged 18-30 years in good health. The rearrangement joins TRBV6-1 to TRBJ1-5; TCRdb returns TRBD1, unconfirmable since there is no DNA. The CDR3 sequence: CASSGVPGTTRLEPQHF.